This T cell receptor (beta chain) is from a study of blood T cell repertoires in COVID-19. Study in general: Sites in the United States, Italy and Spain provided acute and convalescent COVID-19 samples. T cells, B-cell-depleted T cells, or PBMCs provided the cDNA or gDNA that served as material.

Ages ranged from about 18 to 100 years, with residence in about 23 US areas. As handled by the study authors: Reference gene primer amplification yielded estimated nucleated cell counts. Sequencing was performed with immunoSEQ multiplex PCR; in TCRdb, only in-frame clones are kept and a portion is missing. V and J calls and clone size follow that table, whereas D and trimming were derived from the DNA. The table records about 210,000 clones, about four fifths of them present only once. This clone appeared a single time. The ends were cut back, 3 bases at V and 9 bases at J, with 6 bases in the middle. This CDR3 comprises 11 residues.

The receptor comes from a woman between 45 and 65 years old with acute COVID-19. The sequenced sample was PBMCs or T cells enriched from blood (not recorded which). This sequence joins TRBV12-3 or TRBV12-4 and TRBJ2-1; D ambiguous. Here the CDR3 DNA reads TGTGCCAGCAGTTTGTCCGGTGAGCAGTTCTTC. Amino acid sequence: CASSLSGEQFF.